The 16 T cell receptor beta chains listed next were all sequenced from one sample in a study of metastatic and nonmetastatic thyroid tumors. Before thyroid surgery, none of the patients had received any treatment. TCRdb called clones again from the PCR reads with MiXCR. The data hold around 40,000 clones, with less than 15% observed a single time. The specimen sequenced was blood. The receptors here all came from a female donor with papillary thyroid cancer or a benign thyroid nodule (not recorded which). Some clones in this sample may be carry-over from other donors' samples.

This clone was seen many times. The chain links TRBV5-4 to TRBJ2-2, with D unclear. The V end was cut by 1 base, the J end by 2 bases, with 3 bases between. Germline lookup yields CDR1 SGHNT and CDR2 YYREEE (reference sequence). This CDR3 comprises 13 residues. This CDR3 reads CASSLYNTGELFF. The CDR3 nucleotides are TGTGCCAGCAGCTTGTATAACACCGGGGAGCTGTTTTTT.

A note on this clone: This clone may be a read error of a much larger clone one base away. The CDR3 ends on some other residue instead of the conserved phenylalanine or tryptophan, so this is likely a read error. The V call is TRBV2, the J call TRBJ2-5; possibly TRBD1 for D (6 bases). CDR3 length: 14 residues. V was clipped by 2 bases and J by 4 bases, with 11 bases between them. CDR1 and CDR2 from the germline V gene are SNHLY and FYNNEI. As DNA, the CDR3 is TGTGCCAGCAGTGAACCGGGACACGGAGAGACCCAGTACCTC. Translating it yields CASSEPGHGETQYL.

Only a few counts were recorded for this clone. A much larger clone is a single base away; this may be a read error. V usage is TRBV3-1 and J usage is TRBJ1-2, with no clear D. The CDR3 is 12 residues long. Germline V gene data show CDR1 as LGHDT and CDR2 as YNNKEL (reference sequence). The CDR3 sequence is CASGQERIGYTF. The CDR3 DNA follows: TGTGCCAGCGGCCAAGAGAGGATCGGCTACACCTTC. The whole variable domain, filled in from reference TRBV3-1 and TRBJ1-2, reads DTAVSQTPKYLVTQMGNDKSIKCEQNLGHDTMYWYKQDSKKFLKIMFSYNNKELIINETVPNRFSPKSPDKAHLNLHINSLELGDSAVYFCASGQERIGYTFGSGTRLTVV.

This clone has only a few counts. The rearrangement joins TRBV24-1 to TRBJ2-3; TRBD2 might be the D (6 bases). V gave up 4 bases and J gave up 5 bases, with 12 bases separating them. Germline assignment: CDR1 KGHDR and CDR2 SFDVKD. This CDR3 is built from 14 residues. This chain's CDR3 is CATSEGTARDTQYF. CDR3 coding DNA: TGTGCCACCAGTGAAGGGACTGCCAGAGATACGCAGTATTTT.

The chain uses TRBV19 and TRBJ1-1; possibly TRBD1 for D (5 bases). CDR3 length: 13 amino acids. Germline lookup yields CDR1 LNHDA and CDR2 SQIVND (reference sequence). Trimming stripped 6 bases from V and 4 bases from J, with 12 bases between. Here the CDR3 reads CASRITGATEAFF. The CDR3 bases are TGTGCCAGTAGGATAACAGGTGCCACTGAAGCTTTCTTT.

This clone was observed at least ten times. V and J are TRBV12-3 or TRBV12-4 and TRBJ2-7; a weak D match, TRBD1 (5 bases). The CDR3 sequence is 13 residues long. V lost 6 bases and J lost 0, with 9 bases in between. CDR3 sequence reads: CASSPQVSYEQYF. For the CDR3, the DNA is TGTGCCAGCAGCCCACAGGTCTCCTACGAGCAGTACTTC.

This clone was found many times. A junction end diverges from the germline sequence, so it may reflect a read error. The chain carries TRBV7-7 and TRBJ1-1; D is unresolved. The CDR3 has 15 residues. Germline V lookup: CDR1 SSHAT, CDR2 FNYEAQ (reference sequence). The CDR3 DNA sequence: TGTGCTAGCAGCTTAGGCAGGACCGGGTACACTGAAGCTTTCTTT. It is translated as CASSLGRTGYTEAFF.

In this sample, this clone turned up many times. The chain carries TRBV3-1 and TRBJ2-3, with a tentative D call TRBD1 (6 bases). The V end was cut by 0 bases, the J end by 5 bases, with 15 bases between. This CDR3 is 16 amino acids long. The V gene's germline CDR1 is LGHDT and CDR2 YNNKEL (reference sequence). This CDR3 is CASSQEVLGARDTQYF. Here the CDR3 DNA reads TGTGCCAGCAGCCAAGAGGTACTGGGGGCGAGAGATACGCAGTATTTT.

This chain connects TRBV28 to TRBJ2-2, with 9 bases matching TRBD2. The germline V gene has CDR1 MDHEN and CDR2 SYDVKM. V lost 4 bases to trimming and J lost 3 bases; unmatched junction nucleotides: 6. CDR3 length: 16 residues. The CDR3 spells CASSSTTSGYTGELFF. CDR3 sequence (DNA): TGTGCCAGCAGTTCTACGACTAGCGGCTACACCGGGGAGCTGTTTTTT.

The sample holds many counts of this clone. The chain couples TRBV3-1 to TRBJ1-6; 8 bases match TRBD1. The germline gives CDR1 LGHDT, CDR2 YNNKEL (reference sequence). The CDR3 is made up of 15 amino acids. The V and J ends lost 4 bases and 11 bases, in that order; junction bases with no gene match: 10. In DNA, the CDR3 is TGTGCCAGCAGCCCCCCTATGGCAGGGGGCACACCCCTCCACTTT. Amino acids: CASSPPMAGGTPLHF.

This clone came up many times. The chain recombines TRBV5-4 with TRBJ1-2; tentative D call: TRBD1 (5 bases). The germline gives CDR1 SGHNT, CDR2 YYREEE (reference sequence). V gave up 2 bases and J gave up 13 bases, with 15 bases separating them. This CDR3 has 12 residues. CDR3 nucleotides: TGTGCCAGCAGCTTACGGAGGGGCGGTTTCACCTTC. Protein sequence: CASSLRRGGFTF.

This clone was seen ten or more times. The sample has other DNA sequences that encode this CDR3 too. This chain uses TRBV5-6 with TRBJ1-4; D gene ambiguous. The CDR3 contains 14 residues. Per germline, CDR1 SGHDT and CDR2 YYEEEE. Trimming shortened V by 1 base and J by 4 bases, and 8 bases separated the two germline ends. The CDR3 DNA reads TGTGCCAGCAGCTTGCTTTCAAATAATGAAAAACTGTTTTTT. It yields the protein CASSLLSNNEKLFF.

A few counts support this clone. V usage is TRBV5-1 and J usage is TRBJ1-2; possibly TRBD1 for D (5 bases). The CDR3 has 14 residues. Germline V gene lookup returns CDR1 SGHRS and CDR2 YFSETQ. V was clipped by 4 bases and J by 8 bases, with 18 bases between them. The CDR3 is CASSGGTGQLGYTF. The CDR3 coding sequence is TGCGCCAGCAGCGGGGGGACCGGACAACTCGGCTACACCTTC.

This clone has a handful of counts. The chain couples TRBV6-1 to TRBJ2-7; 7 nucleotides match TRBD2. The CDR3 spans 14 residues. Germline trimming cut 7 bases from V and 2 bases from J; bases unmatched to any gene: 8. The germline CDR1 and CDR2 sequences are MNHNS and SASEGT. CDR3 protein: CASKREAAAYEQYF. Written as DNA, the CDR3 is TGTGCCAGCAAACGGGAGGCGGCAGCCTACGAGCAGTACTTC.

The chain employs TRBV18 and TRBJ1-1; no reliable D call. This CDR3 is 15 amino acids long. Trimming took 0 bases from V and 7 from J, leaving 15 bases between them. Germline V gives CDR1 KGHSH, CDR2 LQKENI. The CDR3 DNA is TGTGCCAGCTCACCACCGGATGCGCTTGAGGGTGAAGCTTTCTTT. Residues: CASSPPDALEGEAFF.

This clone was counted at least ten times. This chain connects TRBV11-1 to TRBJ2-1, with 7 positions matching TRBD1. V trimming: 5 bases; J trimming: 0 bases; junction bases outside the gene matches: 4. Germline CDR1 is SGHAT and CDR2 is FQDESV (reference sequence). The CDR3 contains 15 residues. This CDR3 reads CASSARGSSYNEQFF. Written as DNA, the CDR3 is TGTGCCAGCAGCGCCAGGGGGAGCTCCTACAATGAGCAGTTCTTC.